These T cell receptor beta chains were read from a single sample in a study of T cells in localized non-small cell lung cancer. The protocol was immunoSEQ multiplex PCR, while the TCRdb copy is restricted to in-frame clones and leaves out a portion. Found here are 31,000 or so clones, 80% of them singletons; the top ten hold 16%. This specimen was peripheral blood, taken before any cancer treatment. The receptors were gathered from a male donor at least 60 years old with stage III squamous cell lung carcinoma. Each CDR3 is given with its conserved first and last residue. The D gene is left open where the match is weak. A clone size is listed for some rows: how often the clone was seen (once, few, many), or a class if it is expanded.

clone_size j_call v_call d_call cdr3_length cdr3_nt cdr3_aa
NA TRBJ2-5 TRBV11-2 TRBD2 15 TGTGCCAGCAGCTCAACGACTAGCGGGAAACAGACCCAGTACTTC CASSSTTSGKQTQYF
NA TRBJ1-4 TRBV2 NA 13 TGTGCCAGCAAGGACCTTATGGAGGAAAAACTGTTTTTT CASKDLMEEKLFF
few TRBJ1-1 TRBV6-5 NA 15 TGTGCCAGCAGTCTTCTAGCCAACGACCCGACTGAAGCTTTCTTT CASSLLANDPTEAFF
NA TRBJ2-2 TRBV2 NA 15 TGTGCCAGCAGTGTCATGACCGCGGCTACCGGGGAGCTGTTTTTT CASSVMTAATGELFF
few TRBJ1-2 TRBV5-5 NA 15 TGTGCCAGCAGCTTGGATTTTGAGGCCCTCGGGGGCTACACCTTC CASSLDFEALGGYTF
NA TRBJ2-6 TRBV6-5 NA 16 TGTGCCAGCAGTTACTCAGAGGGATCTGGGGCCAACGTCCTGACTTTC CASSYSEGSGANVLTF
few TRBJ2-7 TRBV7-9 TRBD2 15 TGTGCCAGCAGCTTAGAACTAGCGGGGGCCTACGAGCAGTACTTC CASSLELAGAYEQYF
NA TRBJ1-3 TRBV9 NA 14 TGTGCCAGCAGCCCCAGTGGCTCTGGAAACACCATATATTTT CASSPSGSGNTIYF
once TRBJ2-1 TRBV2 TRBD1 14 TGTGCCAGCAGATACCGGGACAGTCACAATGAGCAGTTCTTC CASRYRDSHNEQFF
NA TRBJ2-3 TRBV28 TRBD2 16 TGTGCCAGCAGTTTCCTGACTAGCGGGGAGACAGATACGCAGTATTTT CASSFLTSGETDTQYF
NA TRBJ2-1 TRBV7-8 TRBD2 15 TGTGCCAGCAGCTCTGCCGGGACTAGTTCCAATGAGCAGTTCTTC CASSSAGTSSNEQFF
NA TRBJ1-3 TRBV9 TRBD1 18 TGTGCCAGCAGCGTAAGTCTGCCCGACAGGGCCTCTGGAAACACCATATATTTT CASSVSLPDRASGNTIYF
once TRBJ2-2 TRBV6-4 NA 12 TGTGCCAGCAGTGACATGGCCGGGGAGCTGTTTTTT CASSDMAGELFF
NA TRBJ1-6 TRBV7-2 NA 12 TGTGCCAGCAGCTTCCCAATTTCACCCCTCCACTTT CASSFPISPLHF
NA TRBJ1-2 TRBV6-1 NA 14 TGTGCCAGCAGTGAAGGGTCCAACAACTATGGCTACACCTTC CASSEGSNNYGYTF
NA TRBJ1-1 TRBV27 NA 12 TGTGCCAGCAGTCCAGGCCTCACTGAAGCTTTCTTT CASSPGLTEAFF
NA TRBJ1-2 TRBV20-1 NA 11 TGCAGTGCTAGAGATCGGGGGGAATACACCTTC CSARDRGEYTF
once TRBJ2-1 TRBV19 TRBD1 17 TGTGCCAGTAGTACCCAGCTCGGGACAGGGGGGAACAATGAGCAGTTCTTC CASSTQLGTGGNNEQFF
NA TRBJ1-2 TRBV4-3 NA 16 TGCGCCAGCAGCCAAGATTCCCTCAGGGCAGGGTATGGCTACACCTTC CASSQDSLRAGYGYTF
NA TRBJ1-4 TRBV2 TRBD1 16 TGTGCCAGCAGACAGGGGGCAGGTGCAACTAATGAAAAACTGTTTTTT CASRQGAGATNEKLFF
NA TRBJ2-5 TRBV7-2 TRBD1 15 TGTGCCAGCAGCGAACAGGACAGGGTGGGAGAGACCCAGTACTTC CASSEQDRVGETQYF
NA TRBJ1-1 TRBV13 NA 14 TGTGCCAGCAGCCCTGGCCACGCGGGCACTGAAGCTTTCTTT CASSPGHAGTEAFF
NA TRBJ2-7 TRBV6-5 NA 15 TGTGCCAGCAGTTACTCAGGTTTAGCTCCGTACGAGCAGTACTTC CASSYSGLAPYEQYF
NA TRBJ2-7 TRBV6-5 TRBD2 13 TGTGCCAGCTGTAGCGGGAGCTCCTACGAGCAGTACTTC CASCSGSSYEQYF